This T cell receptor beta chain was identified in a study of blood T cell repertoires in COVID-19. Study at large: T cells, B-cell-depleted T cells, or PBMCs supplied cDNA or gDNA.

V shed 3 bases and J shed 3 bases, with 8 bases lying between them. The CDR3 sequence is 13 residues long. CDR1 MNHEY and CDR2 SMNVEV come from the germline V gene (reference sequence). Clones were sequenced by immunoSEQ multiplex PCR, and TCRdb holds only the in-frame ones, with some missing. The sample carries about 210,000 clones, 83% recorded once. This rearrangement joins TRBV27 to TRBJ1-2; no clear D. The sample comprised peripheral blood. The TCR sequence derives from a woman aged 50 to 60 with acute or convalescent COVID-19. The CDR3 coding sequence is TGTGCCAGCAGTTTGCAGAGGGACTATGGCTACACCTTC. Protein product: CASSLQRDYGYTF.